The 26 T cell receptor beta chains presented below share a single source sample, sequenced in a study of blood T cell repertoires in COVID-19 (dated by TCRdb to the early 2020s). Library prep was done by the immunoSEQ multiplex PCR assay. TCRdb obtained this table from immuneACCESS and retained in-frame rearrangements with V and J assigned. These tables miss some clones; where compared with another copy, unresolved V genes account for less than half of the shortfall, and the remainder is unexplained. Here the sample has about 92,000 clones; around 67% occur a single time. Just under 25% of the sample comes from the top ten. The sequenced material came from peripheral blood. The source is a woman aged 60 to 75 in a cohort sampled during active or convalescent COVID-19.

Here the CDR3 DNA reads TGTGCCAGCAGTAGGGACAGCTTCTACGAGCAGTACTTC. Residues: CASSRDSFYEQYF. The chain recombines TRBV2 with TRBJ2-7; 7 bases match TRBD1. V trimming: 5 bases; J trimming: 3 bases; junction bases outside the gene matches: 4. The germline gives CDR1 SNHLY, CDR2 FYNNEI. The length of the CDR3 is 13 residues.

The rearrangement links TRBV5-4 to TRBJ1-4, with D uncertain. In germline, CDR1 is SGHNT, CDR2 YYREEE (reference sequence). CDR3 length: 15 residues. V lost 1 base, J lost 0 bases, and 7 bases lay in between. In nucleotides, the CDR3 is TGTGCCAGCAGCTTGTCGGGTGCAACTAATGAAAAACTGTTTTTT. It translates to CASSLSGATNEKLFF.

The J gene is TRBJ1-1, the V gene TRBV6-2 or TRBV6-3; 7 nucleotides match TRBD1. This CDR3 contains 14 residues. Germline V gene data show CDR1 as MNHEY and CDR2 as SVGEGT. The V and J ends lost 5 bases and 5 bases, in that order; junction bases with no gene match: 8. The CDR3 protein is CASSKGAPGTEAFF. In nucleotides, the CDR3 is TGTGCCAGCAGTAAGGGGGCGCCGGGGACTGAAGCTTTCTTT.

V and J are TRBV7-9 and TRBJ2-5; D possibly corresponds to TRBD2 (5 bases). The V gene's germline CDR1 is SEHNR and CDR2 FQNEAQ (reference sequence). The length of the CDR3 is 14 residues. V gave up 8 bases and J gave up 5 bases, with 18 bases separating them. In DNA, the CDR3 is TGTGCCAGCGGCTCGTCGGGGTTGGGGGAGACCCAGTACTTC. As protein: CASGSSGLGETQYF.

This clone has only a few counts. This sequence joins TRBV6-5 and TRBJ1-5, with D maybe TRBD1 (5 bases). Trimming took off 8 bases at V and 6 bases at J, with 11 bases between the two ends. This CDR3 contains 12 residues. In germline, CDR1 is MNHEY, CDR2 SVGAGI. The CDR3 DNA follows: TGTGCCAGCCGGGGGTGGGGTCAGCCCCAGCATTTT. Its translation is CASRGWGQPQHF.

This chain joins TRBV30 and TRBJ2-7; 9 bases fit TRBD2. CDR3 length: 13 residues. In germline, CDR1 is GTSNPN, CDR2 SVGIG (reference sequence). V was pared by 3 bases and J by 5 bases, with 5 bases of the junction left unmatched. The CDR3 region has the DNA TGTGCCTGGAGCTTCGCGGGGGGGGACGAGCAGTACTTC. It yields the protein CAWSFAGGDEQYF.

The chain carries TRBV7-2 and TRBJ2-1, with D tentatively TRBD2 (5 bases). Between the trimmed V and J ends, which lost 5 bases and 5 bases, there was a span of 16 bases. The V gene's germline CDR1 is SGHTA and CDR2 FQGNSA. The CDR3 runs to 15 residues. CDR3 in amino acids: CASSIRGLTNNEQFF. The CDR3 bases are TGTGCCAGCAGCATCCGGGGTCTAACTAACAATGAGCAGTTCTTC.

In its sample, this clone was seen a few times. For the CDR3, the DNA is TGTGCCAGCAGTTTGGGGGGACAGGGGCAAGAGACCCAGTACTTC. Residues: CASSLGGQGQETQYF. This rearrangement joins TRBV28 to TRBJ2-5, with 10 bases fitting TRBD1. CDR1 and CDR2 from the germline V gene are MDHEN and SYDVKM. With 3 bases clipped from V and 2 bases from J, the junction kept 3 bases outside the gene matches. CDR3 size: 15 residues.

The J gene is TRBJ2-7, the V gene TRBV6-6; 7 bases are shared with TRBD1. V was clipped by 5 bases and J by 9 bases; unmatched bases: 22. The CDR3 sequence is 17 residues long. Germline V gene data show CDR1 as MNHNY and CDR2 as SVGAGI (reference sequence). The CDR3 loop reads CASSPLTGKSLSEGQYF. CDR3 coding DNA: TGTGCCAGCAGTCCATTGACAGGGAAGAGCTTGTCCGAAGGGCAGTACTTC.

V and J are TRBV6-5 and TRBJ2-1; 7 nucleotides match TRBD2. The CDR3 is 13 residues long. Germline CDR1 and CDR2: MNHEY and SVGAGI. After removal of 6 bases from V and 7 bases from J, the junction contained 6 bases not matched to a gene. As DNA, the CDR3 is TGTGCCAGCAGCTGGGGAGGGCAGAATGAGCAGTTCTTC. It yields the protein CASSWGGQNEQFF.

This clone was seen more than once but under ten times. The rearrangement links TRBV4-2 to TRBJ2-1, with 11 bases aligning to TRBD2. V trimming: 3 bases; J trimming: 2 bases; junction bases outside the gene matches: 6. This CDR3 contains 17 residues. Per the germline V gene, CDR1 is LGHNA and CDR2 is YNFKEQ. CDR3 amino acids: CASSHTSGGVTYNEQFF. The CDR3 bases are TGTGCCAGCAGCCATACTAGCGGGGGTGTCACCTACAATGAGCAGTTCTTC.

This clone was counted ten times or more. This rearrangement joins TRBV4-2 to TRBJ2-7; TRBD2 aligns across 9 bases. The CDR3 has 15 amino acids. The V gene's germline CDR1 is LGHNA and CDR2 YNFKEQ. The trim removed 1 base at V and 5 bases at J, leaving 6 bases unmatched. The CDR3 DNA is TGTGCCAGCAGCCAAGGACGAGGCGGGGGGGACGAGCAGTACTTC. Amino acid sequence: CASSQGRGGGDEQYF.

The rearrangement links TRBV5-6 to TRBJ2-5; D is unresolved. This CDR3 is 14 amino acids long. V dropped 0 bases and J dropped 6 bases, with 12 bases sitting between them. The V gene's germline CDR1 is SGHDT and CDR2 YYEEEE. CDR3 nucleotide sequence: TGTGCCAGCAGCTTGGGGTTAGACTCCCAGACCCAGTACTTC. Translated: CASSLGLDSQTQYF.

In this sample, this clone turned up once. This chain links TRBV4-3 with TRBJ2-1; TRBD2 agrees at 12 bases. From germline, CDR1 is LGHNA and CDR2 YSLEER. Losses at the gene ends were 1 base for V and 5 bases for J; bases not matched to a gene: 12. CDR3 length equals 19 residues. DNA for the CDR3: TGCGCCAGCAGCCAAGGTCTAGCGGGGGGGGTCTACCGACACAATGAGCAGTTCTTC. Its translation: CASSQGLAGGVYRHNEQFF.

The chain uses TRBV19 and TRBJ1-5; 7 bases map to TRBD1. J lost 3 bases, V lost 1 base, and 6 bases had no gene match. The germline CDR1 and CDR2 sequences are LNHDA and SQIVND (reference sequence). This CDR3 region has 16 residues. Here the CDR3 reads CASSIGRDRNNQPQHF. CDR3 nucleotide sequence: TGTGCCAGTAGTATAGGCCGGGACAGAAACAATCAGCCCCAGCATTTT.

V usage is TRBV7-3 and J usage is TRBJ2-3, with D hard to call. Trimming stripped 1 base from V and 4 bases from J, with 9 bases between. Germline CDR1 reads SGHTA; CDR2 reads FQGTGA. This CDR3 has 14 residues. CDR3 region: CASSLRATADTQYF. Written as DNA, the CDR3 is TGTGCCAGCAGCTTAAGAGCCACTGCAGATACGCAGTATTTT.

The V call is TRBV6-6, the J call TRBJ1-6; D is unclear. Germline CDR1 is MNHNY and CDR2 is SVGAGI (reference sequence). V was clipped by 2 bases and J by 4 bases, with 6 bases between them. The CDR3 has 14 residues. The CDR3 DNA reads TGTGCCAGCAGTTACGCAGGATATAATTCACCCCTCCACTTT. This sequence encodes CASSYAGYNSPLHF.

The chain is built from TRBV7-3 and TRBJ2-3, with TRBD1 matching 9 bases. This CDR3 region has 14 residues. The germline V gene has CDR1 SGHTA and CDR2 FQGTGA. J lost 5 bases, V lost 5 bases, and 5 bases had no gene match. The CDR3 sequence: CASSPGTGKDTQYF. CDR3 sequence (DNA): TGTGCCAGCAGCCCCGGGACAGGGAAAGATACGCAGTATTTT.

The chain carries TRBV4-3 and TRBJ2-7; TRBD2 matches 9 bases. The CDR3 has 17 residues. Unmatched junction bases numbered 7, after V lost 0 bases and J lost 1 base. Germline values: CDR1 LGHNA, CDR2 YSLEER. The CDR3 here is CASSQDWASGASYEQYF. CDR3 bases: TGCGCCAGCAGCCAAGATTGGGCTAGCGGGGCTTCCTACGAGCAGTACTTC.

The genes are TRBV5-1 and TRBJ2-3, with D possibly being TRBD2 (6 bases). The CDR3 loop spans 14 amino acids. V gave up 3 bases and J gave up 3 bases, with 11 bases separating them. CDR1 and CDR2 from the germline V gene are SGHRS and YFSETQ. Here the CDR3 reads CASSSAGRTDTQYF. CDR3 nucleotide sequence: TGCGCCAGCAGCTCGGCGGGGCGAACAGATACGCAGTATTTT.

The gene calls are TRBV18 and TRBJ2-7; 9 positions agree with TRBD1. The CDR3 spans 14 residues. The germline V gene encodes CDR1 KGHSH and CDR2 LQKENI. V shed 4 bases and J 7 bases; nucleotides not matched to a gene: 8. The CDR3 bases are TGTGCCAGCTCACATACCGGGACAGGGACGGAGCAGTACTTC. Residues: CASSHTGTGTEQYF.

The rearrangement uses TRBV6-4 and TRBJ1-2; tentatively, D is TRBD1 (5 bases). V was trimmed by 3 bases and J by 4 bases, leaving 9 bases between them. Germline-derived CDR1 and CDR2 are MRHNA and SNTAGT. This CDR3 comprises 13 residues. The CDR3 coding sequence is TGTGCCAGCAGTGAAACAGGAGCCTATGGCTACACCTTC. This encodes CASSETGAYGYTF.

The rearrangement uses TRBV5-4 and TRBJ1-2; 9 nucleotides match TRBD1. This CDR3 is 15 amino acids long. Germline assignment: CDR1 SGHNT and CDR2 YYREEE (reference sequence). Trimming removed 4 bases from V and 7 bases from J; junction bases left unmatched: 11. CDR3 nucleotides: TGTGCCAGCAGCGCGTACAGGGGGCGCGGTCTTGGCTACACCTTC. Amino acids: CASSAYRGRGLGYTF.

The chain couples TRBV5-1 to TRBJ1-3; 7 nucleotides match TRBD1. This CDR3 contains 15 residues. CDR1 is SGHRS, CDR2 YFSETQ, per germline. Trimming took 4 bases from V and 0 from J; bases not matched to a gene: 4. For the CDR3, the DNA is TGCGCCAGCAGCGACGGGACAGCCTCTGGAAACACCATATATTTT. The encoded protein is CASSDGTASGNTIYF.

This clone showed up just once. J is TRBJ2-5 and V is TRBV5-4, with 7 bases matching TRBD2. Looked up from germline, CDR1 is SGHNT and CDR2 is YYREEE (reference sequence). CDR3 size: 15 residues. V trimming: 4 bases; J trimming: 5 bases; junction bases outside the gene matches: 11. CDR3 sequence reads: CASSAAGRGFETQYF. CDR3 DNA sequence: TGTGCCAGCAGCGCGGCGGGGCGGGGGTTTGAGACCCAGTACTTC. Combining the CDR3 with reference TRBV5-4 and TRBJ2-5 gives the whole variable domain ETGVTQSPTHLIKTRGQQVTLRCSSQSGHNTVSWYQQALGQGPQFIFQYYREEENGRGNFPPRFSGLQFPNYSSELNVNALELDDSALYLCASSAAGRGFETQYFGPGTRLLVL.

The table lists this clone with a few counts. The chain's CDR3 is CASSIIQGRNTEAFF. As DNA, the CDR3 is TGTGCCAGTAGTATAATACAGGGCAGGAACACTGAAGCTTTCTTT. The rearrangement joins TRBV19 to TRBJ1-1; possible D gene TRBD1, 6 bases. Per the germline V gene, CDR1 is LNHDA and CDR2 is SQIVND (reference sequence). This CDR3 spans 15 amino acids. Trimming took off 2 bases at V and 1 base at J, with 11 bases between the two ends.